Below, 15 T cell receptor beta chains from the same sample are listed, as sequenced in a study of blood T cell repertoires in COVID-19. Sequenced by immunoSEQ multiplex PCR; TCRdb stores in-frame clones only, minus some. This table has 220,000 or so clones, around 90% appearing once. The material sequenced was peripheral blood. These receptors were collected from a man in his 60s with COVID-19, enrolled during active disease.

The V and J genes are TRBV19 and TRBJ1-5, with 8 bases lining up with TRBD1. The germline gives CDR1 LNHDA, CDR2 SQIVND (reference sequence). The ends lost 5 bases at V and 2 bases at J; junction bases unmatched: 8. This CDR3 is built from 16 residues. CDR3 sequence: CASSPKNRGGNQPQHF. The CDR3 DNA is TGTGCCAGTAGTCCTAAGAACAGGGGGGGCAATCAGCCCCAGCATTTT.

The chain recombines TRBV19 with TRBJ2-7; D perhaps matches TRBD1 (6 bases). Trimming removed 9 bases from V and 1 base from J, with 16 bases in between. Germline V lookup: CDR1 LNHDA, CDR2 SQIVND (reference sequence). This CDR3 comprises 14 residues. Here the CDR3 reads CASHGGGLSYEQYF. The CDR3 DNA reads as TGTGCCAGCCACGGTGGGGGCCTGTCCTACGAGCAGTACTTC.

The chain couples TRBV7-3 to TRBJ1-2, with 7 bases identical to TRBD1. Germline loops: CDR1 SGHTA, CDR2 FQGTGA. The CDR3 is 15 residues long. Trimming removed 0 bases from V and 4 bases from J; junction bases left unmatched: 5. CDR3 bases: TGTGCCAGCAGCTTAACGTCCGGGACAGTCTATGGCTACACCTTC. The encoded protein is CASSLTSGTVYGYTF.

The rearrangement joins TRBV5-5 to TRBJ2-7; possibly TRBD1 for D (5 bases). This CDR3 has 14 amino acids. Trimming took off 0 bases at V and 7 bases at J, with 14 bases between the two ends. Germline V gives CDR1 SGHKS, CDR2 YYEKEE (reference sequence). The CDR3 DNA is TGTGCCAGCAGCTTGGGCAGGGCGAGTGGGGAGCAGTACTTC. Amino acid sequence: CASSLGRASGEQYF.

The chain recombines TRBV15 with TRBJ2-7; D is undetermined. Trimming took off 0 bases at V and 0 bases at J, with 9 bases between the two ends. The CDR3 loop spans 15 amino acids. The germline CDR1 and CDR2 sequences are LNHNV and YYDKDF (reference sequence). Written as DNA, the CDR3 is TGTGCCACCAGCAGAGAGGCGGCTTTCTCCTACGAGCAGTACTTC. This codes for CATSREAAFSYEQYF.

This clone was seen more than once but under ten times. Germline and junction disagree at one end, which may indicate a read error. The chain carries TRBV28 and TRBJ2-3; TRBD2 matches 9 bases. This CDR3 region has 12 residues. The germline gives CDR1 MDHEN, CDR2 SYDVKM. CDR3 region: CASSPRGLAPAF. For the CDR3, the DNA is TGTGCCAGCAGTCCCCGGGGACTAGCCCCTGCATTT.

The chain combines TRBV7-9 with TRBJ1-4; 7 positions agree with TRBD1. This CDR3 is built from 15 residues. Germline-derived CDR1 and CDR2 are SEHNR and FQNEAQ (reference sequence). J lost 8 bases, V lost 0 bases, and 6 bases had no gene match. The CDR3 coding sequence is TGTGCCAGCAGCTTAGCGCAACAGGGGAACGAAAAACTGTTTTTT. This sequence encodes CASSLAQQGNEKLFF.

This rearrangement joins TRBV5-1 to TRBJ2-1; 9 bases are shared with TRBD2. There are 15 residues in the CDR3. Trimming cost V 4 bases and J 3 bases; bases outside gene matches: 5. Germline assignment: CDR1 SGHRS and CDR2 YFSETQ. CDR3 in amino acids: CASSGNSGSYNEQFF. The CDR3 DNA reads TGCGCCAGCAGCGGGAATAGCGGGAGCTACAATGAGCAGTTCTTC.

The chain recombines TRBV5-1 with TRBJ2-1, with 9 positions matching TRBD1. Germline V CDR1 and CDR2: SGHRS, YFSETQ. J gave up 3 bases and V 4 bases, and 2 bases lay outside the gene matches. The CDR3 is 14 residues long. As DNA, the CDR3 is TGCGCCAGCAGCACGGGACAGGGCTACAATGAGCAGTTCTTC. Its protein product is CASSTGQGYNEQFF.

The chain couples TRBV7-8 to TRBJ2-4; 9 bases are a match to TRBD1. Germline CDR1 and CDR2: SGHVS and FQNEAQ. V dropped 5 bases and J dropped 0; count of bases not matched to a gene: 8. This CDR3 region has 17 residues. CDR3 DNA sequence: TGTGCCAGCAGCCCCCTAGGACAGGGGTTAGCCAAAAACATTCAGTACTTC. Amino acid sequence: CASSPLGQGLAKNIQYF.

For this clone: The sample has other DNA sequences that encode this CDR3 too. The CDR3 loop reads CASSQGQGAYEQYF. CDR3 coding DNA: TGCGCCAGCAGCCAAGGACAGGGTGCGTACGAGCAGTACTTC. This rearrangement joins TRBV5-1 to TRBJ2-7, with TRBD1 identical over 8 bases. CDR1 and CDR2 (germline): SGHRS, YFSETQ. J gave up 4 bases and V 4 bases, and 7 bases lay outside the gene matches. This CDR3 has 14 amino acids.

The chain couples TRBV4-3 to TRBJ2-7; D perhaps matches TRBD2 (7 bases). The CDR3 covers 15 residues. The V gene lost 0 bases and the J gene lost 6 bases, with 15 bases spanning the gap. Per germline, CDR1 LGHNA and CDR2 YSLEER. The CDR3 here is CASSQDGGGTTEQYF. The CDR3 nucleotides are TGCGCCAGCAGCCAAGATGGGGGAGGGACAACCGAGCAGTACTTC.

Turning to this clone: Other DNA sequences within the sample encode an identical CDR3. The J gene is TRBJ1-1, the V gene TRBV3-1 (or the pseudogene TRBV3-2); TRBD1 agrees at 9 bases. With V trimmed by 3 bases and J by 5 bases, 1 base remained unmatched. Germline V gene data show CDR1 as LGHDT and CDR2 as YNNKEL (reference sequence). The CDR3 is made up of 13 amino acids. CDR3 in amino acids: CASSQDRGTEAFF. CDR3 DNA sequence: TGTGCCAGCAGCCAGGACAGGGGAACTGAAGCTTTCTTT.

The chain joins TRBV25-1 to TRBJ2-7; 11 nucleotides agree with TRBD1. This CDR3 region has 16 residues. Germline assignment: CDR1 MGHDK and CDR2 SYGVNS. The J segment lost 4 bases and the V segment lost 3 bases, leaving 8 bases of the junction unmatched. The CDR3: CASSDPAGQGVYEQYF. The CDR3 bases are TGTGCCAGCAGTGACCCCGCGGGACAGGGGGTTTACGAGCAGTACTTC.

This chain uses TRBV25-1 with TRBJ1-1; 9 bases are shared with TRBD1. CDR3 size: 13 residues. J lost 4 bases, V lost 7 bases, and 4 bases had no gene match. The V gene's germline CDR1 is MGHDK and CDR2 SYGVNS. CDR3 nucleotides: TGTGCCAGCACCATGACAGGGGGCACTGAAGCTTTCTTT. Translation gives CASTMTGGTEAFF. Variable domain in full (rest from reference TRBV25-1 and TRBJ1-1): EADIYQTPRYLVIGTGKKITLECSQTMGHDKMYWYQQDPGMELHLIHYSYGVNSTEKGDLSSESTVSRIRTEHFPLTLESARPSHTSQYLCASTMTGGTEAFFGQGTRLTVV.